Below, 32 T cell receptor beta chains from the same sample are listed, as sequenced in a study of shared clonotypes between healthy human individuals. Using immunoSEQ multiplex PCR, the repertoire was profiled, and TCRdb retains in-frame clones only, with some absent. The sample consists of around 1.6 million clones, 95% to 99% of them appearing once. Specimen: naive CD4+ T cells sorted from blood. Subset indicated: CD45RA+ positively selected. The receptor source for this set is a young man in good health.

This sequence joins TRBV19 and TRBJ1-5, with 11 positions matching TRBD1. Germline V lookup: CDR1 LNHDA, CDR2 SQIVND (reference sequence). The V segment lost 6 bases and the J segment 5 bases; nucleotides outside the gene matches: 6. The CDR3 spans 15 residues. The CDR3 region is CASRRDRGIYQPQHF. For the CDR3, the DNA is TGTGCCAGTAGGCGGGACAGGGGGATATATCAGCCCCAGCATTTT.

This chain joins TRBV11-2 and TRBJ2-3; 8 nucleotides match TRBD1. CDR3 size: 15 residues. Unmatched junction bases numbered 7, after V lost 2 bases and J lost 6 bases. Germline V gives CDR1 SGHAT, CDR2 FQNNGV. Written as DNA, the CDR3 is TGTGCCAGCAGCTTAAGGTCAGGGGGCGGGGATACGCAGTATTTT. This codes for CASSLRSGGGDTQYF.

The chain has TRBV5-1 and TRBJ1-2; 9 nucleotides line up with TRBD1. The length of the CDR3 is 16 residues. Germline trimming cut 4 bases from V and 4 bases from J; bases unmatched to any gene: 11. Germline loops: CDR1 SGHRS, CDR2 YFSETQ. The CDR3 loop reads CASSTEGQGFGYGYTF. The CDR3 DNA reads TGCGCCAGCAGCACGGAGGGACAGGGCTTTGGCTATGGCTACACCTTC.

The V call is TRBV5-1, the J call TRBJ2-7; perhaps D is TRBD1 or TRBD2 (5 bases each). Deletions cut 4 bases from V and 3 bases from J, with 17 bases between. Germline V gene lookup returns CDR1 SGHRS and CDR2 YFSETQ. This CDR3 is 15 amino acids long. The DNA of the CDR3 is TGCGCCAGCAGCCACTCCGGGACCGTTGACTACGAGCAGTACTTC. This translates into CASSHSGTVDYEQYF. Looking up the rest from reference TRBV5-1 and TRBJ2-7 gives the full variable domain: KAGVTQTPRYLIKTRGQQVTLSCSPISGHRSVSWYQQTPGQGLQFLFEYFSETQRNKGNFPGRFSGRQFSNSRSEMNVSTLELGDSALYLCASSHSGTVDYEQYFGPGTRLTVT.

About this clone itself: The sample holds other DNA sequences that translate to the same CDR3. The J gene is TRBJ2-7, the V gene TRBV5-4; maybe TRBD1 (5 bases). Germline V gives CDR1 SGHNT, CDR2 YYREEE (reference sequence). Trimming stripped 4 bases from V and 3 bases from J, with 8 bases between. CDR3 length equals 12 residues. CDR3: CASSLQGYEQYF. CDR3 DNA sequence: TGTGCCAGCAGCCTGCAGGGCTACGAGCAGTACTTC.

The V call is TRBV9, the J call TRBJ2-2; 14 bases are a match to TRBD2. V gave up 0 bases and J gave up 7 bases; unmatched junction bases: 5. Germline V gene data show CDR1 as SGDLS and CDR2 as YYNGEE. The CDR3 has 17 residues. The CDR3 bases are TGTGCCAGCAGCGTAGCTCGACTAGCGGGAGGGGTCGGGGAGCTGTTTTTT. Its translation: CASSVARLAGGVGELFF.

The genes are TRBV5-1 and TRBJ1-5; TRBD1 agrees at 7 bases. J gave up 5 bases and V 2 bases, and 4 bases lay outside the gene matches. Germline V gene sequence: CDR1 SGHRS, CDR2 YFSETQ. The CDR3 spans 14 residues. The CDR3 sequence is CASSLQGRDQPQHF. CDR3 bases: TGCGCCAGCAGCTTACAGGGGAGAGATCAGCCCCAGCATTTT. Complete variable domain (other parts from reference TRBV5-1 and TRBJ1-5): KAGVTQTPRYLIKTRGQQVTLSCSPISGHRSVSWYQQTPGQGLQFLFEYFSETQRNKGNFPGRFSGRQFSNSRSEMNVSTLELGDSALYLCASSLQGRDQPQHFGDGTRLSIL.

This clone appeared once. V gene TRBV28 combines with J gene TRBJ1-2; a possible D gene is TRBD1 (5 bases). CDR3 length: 15 residues. Germline lookup yields CDR1 MDHEN and CDR2 SYDVKM. The V end lost 10 bases, the J end lost 4 bases, and 22 bases lay between the germline ends. The CDR3 loop is CAIAGPPGGSYGYTF. CDR3 nucleotides: TGTGCCATCGCGGGACCTCCGGGGGGGAGCTATGGCTACACCTTC.

Here the CDR3 DNA reads TGTGCCAGCAGCGCGGGGGGTCGTGGAGAGACCCAGTACTTC. Amino acid sequence: CASSAGGRGETQYF. The genes are TRBV5-4 and TRBJ2-5, with 8 bases aligning to TRBD2. V dropped 4 bases and J dropped 4; count of bases not matched to a gene: 6. Germline CDR1 SGHNT, CDR2 YYREEE (reference sequence). The CDR3 covers 14 residues.

J is TRBJ2-7 and V is TRBV28, with 11 bases aligning to TRBD2. The ends lost 5 bases at V and 12 bases at J; junction bases unmatched: 27. The CDR3 consists of 19 residues. Germline V gene lookup returns CDR1 MDHEN and CDR2 SYDVKM. The CDR3 reads CASSNPGTGVTSGDGGRYF. The CDR3 DNA reads as TGTGCCAGCAGTAATCCCGGGACAGGAGTGACTAGCGGGGACGGAGGTCGGTACTTC.

The chain employs TRBV7-2 and TRBJ1-3; D unresolved. The CDR3 covers 13 residues. Trimming left V 6 bases short and J 3 bases short, with 9 bases between. Germline-derived CDR1 and CDR2 are SGHTA and FQGNSA. The CDR3 nucleotides are TGTGCCAGCAGTCTCAGCGTTGGAAACACCATATATTTT. This codes for CASSLSVGNTIYF.

J is TRBJ2-1 and V is TRBV5-1; possibly TRBD2 for D (5 bases). The CDR3 runs 14 residues. CDR1 is SGHRS, CDR2 YFSETQ, per germline. With 4 bases removed from V and 9 bases from J, the gap between germline ends came to 17 bases. DNA of the CDR3: TGCGCCAGCAGCCCCCACGGGGAAAGTGGTGAGCAGTTCTTC. Its protein is CASSPHGESGEQFF.

The V call is TRBV19, the J call TRBJ2-1, with D maybe TRBD1 (5 bases). Deletions cut 5 bases from V and 7 bases from J, with 15 bases between. Germline CDR1 and CDR2: LNHDA and SQIVND (reference sequence). This CDR3 comprises 14 residues. CDR3 nucleotide sequence: TGTGCCAGTAGTGGGCAGGGAAGTAATAATGAGCAGTTCTTC. Translation gives CASSGQGSNNEQFF.

The sample holds one count of this clone. Distinct nucleotide sequences in the sample also encode this CDR3. J is TRBJ2-7 and V is TRBV2; D not resolved. Deletions cut 3 bases from V and 3 bases from J, with 3 bases between. The CDR3 sequence is 11 residues long. The germline CDR1 and CDR2 sequences are SNHLY and FYNNEI. CDR3 DNA sequence: TGTGCCAGCAGTGACATCTACGAGCAGTACTTC. It is translated as CASSDIYEQYF.

The chain recombines TRBV10-3 with TRBJ2-1, with D possibly TRBD2 on 6 matching bases. Germline CDR1 and CDR2: ENHRY and SYGVKD. This CDR3 spans 15 amino acids. Trimming stripped 3 bases from V and 15 bases from J, with 24 bases between. The CDR3, as DNA: TGTGCCATCAGTGATGGGATCCCCCCGGTACTAGCCATGTTCTTC. Residues: CAISDGIPPVLAMFF.

This chain links TRBV30 with TRBJ2-7; D remains ambiguous. Germline CDR1 reads GTSNPN; CDR2 reads SVGIG (reference sequence). Trimming left V 5 bases short and J 4 bases short, with 12 bases between. The CDR3 sequence is 12 residues long. In DNA, the CDR3 is TGTGCCTGGTCGTCCCGACCTTACGAGCAGTACTTC. It codes for CAWSSRPYEQYF.

This sequence joins TRBV18 and TRBJ2-7; D gene unclear. The CDR3 totals 13 residues. Trimming stripped 1 base from V and 2 bases from J, with 6 bases between. CDR1 KGHSH and CDR2 LQKENI come from the germline V gene. The CDR3 here is CASSPRKAYEQYF. CDR3 in DNA: TGTGCCAGCTCACCACGGAAGGCCTACGAGCAGTACTTC.

For this clone: This sample also contains other DNA sequences that code for the same CDR3. This chain uses TRBV9 with TRBJ2-6; no definite D call. The germline CDR1 and CDR2 sequences are SGDLS and YYNGEE. V was pared by 0 bases and J by 4 bases, with 8 bases between. The CDR3 consists of 15 residues. CDR3 in amino acids: CASSVGSSGANVLTF. The CDR3 nucleotides are TGTGCCAGCAGCGTAGGTAGTTCCGGGGCCAACGTCCTGACTTTC.

Here the CDR3 reads CASSSSRTSGNREELFF. Here the CDR3 DNA reads TGTGCCAGCAGCTCTAGCCGGACTAGCGGGAATCGTGAGGAGCTGTTTTTT. This sequence joins TRBV11-3 and TRBJ2-2; 12 bases match TRBD2. CDR1 and CDR2 (germline): SGHNT, YENEEA. The V gene end was trimmed by 4 bases and the J gene end by 10 bases; junction bases not matched to a gene: 13. This CDR3 contains 17 residues.

The rearrangement joins TRBV19 to TRBJ1-5; tentative D call: TRBD1 (6 bases). Germline CDR1 and CDR2: LNHDA and SQIVND (reference sequence). V gave up 3 bases and J gave up 5 bases, with 17 bases separating them. The CDR3 has 16 amino acids. CDR3: CASSITLSAGDQPQHF. In DNA, the CDR3 is TGTGCCAGTAGTATTACCCTCTCGGCAGGGGATCAGCCCCAGCATTTT.

J is TRBJ2-5 and V is TRBV4-3; no definite D call. Germline loops: CDR1 LGHNA, CDR2 YSLEER. V dropped 2 bases and J dropped 2 bases, with 18 bases sitting between them. CDR3 size: 17 residues. The CDR3 loop is CASSQLKDGNGQETQYF. The CDR3, as DNA: TGCGCCAGCAGCCAACTGAAAGATGGGAACGGACAAGAGACCCAGTACTTC.

The chain joins TRBV7-2 to TRBJ2-1; 7 positions match TRBD1. Germline V gene data show CDR1 as SGHTA and CDR2 as FQGNSA. Losses at the gene ends were 2 bases for V and 7 bases for J; bases not matched to a gene: 8. The CDR3 length is 15 residues. CDR3 in amino acids: CASSLQQGVRNEQFF. CDR3 coding DNA: TGTGCCAGCAGCTTACAGCAGGGGGTAAGGAATGAGCAGTTCTTC.

V gene TRBV29-1 combines with J gene TRBJ1-1; D remains unclear. Trimming shortened V by 4 bases and J by 1 base, and 7 bases separated the two germline ends. This CDR3 region has 12 residues. Germline V gene data show CDR1 as SQVTM and CDR2 as ANQGSEA. CDR3 residues: CSVVERNTEAFF. CDR3 in DNA: TGCAGCGTTGTTGAGCGGAACACTGAAGCTTTCTTT. Using reference TRBV29-1 and TRBJ1-1 for the parts outside the CDR3, the full variable domain is SAVISQKPSRDICQRGTSLTIQCQVDSQVTMMFWYRQQPGQSLTLIATANQGSEATYESGFVIDKFPISRPNLTFSTLTVSNMSPEDSSIYLCSVVERNTEAFFGQGTRLTVV.

The chain employs TRBV2 and TRBJ1-5; 10 positions match TRBD1. Germline V CDR1 and CDR2: SNHLY, FYNNEI. V shed 6 bases, J shed 6 bases, and the junction held 8 bases outside the gene matches. CDR3 length: 15 residues. The CDR3 DNA follows: TGTGCCAGCAGCCGACGGGACAGGGGTTTTCAGCCCCAGCATTTT. It encodes CASSRRDRGFQPQHF.

The rearrangement uses TRBV27 and TRBJ2-3; perhaps D is TRBD1 or TRBD2 (5 bases each). CDR1 and CDR2 (germline): MNHEY, SMNVEV (reference sequence). V was clipped by 3 bases and J by 7 bases, with 14 bases between them. There are 14 residues in the CDR3. The CDR3 is CASSFPGRWNTQYF. CDR3 bases: TGTGCCAGCAGTTTTCCGGGGCGGTGGAATACGCAGTATTTT.

The V gene is TRBV6-6, the J gene TRBJ1-5; D gene unclear. Germline V gives CDR1 MNHNY, CDR2 SVGAGI (reference sequence). Trimming took off 2 bases at V and 6 bases at J, with 11 bases between the two ends. The CDR3 extends over 14 amino acids. The CDR3 loop reads CASSYNFAGQPQHF. CDR3 coding DNA: TGTGCCAGCAGTTACAATTTCGCGGGTCAGCCCCAGCATTTT.

This clone was seen a single time. The chain has TRBV15 and TRBJ2-1, with D unclear. The CDR3 is 13 amino acids. Germline CDR1 is LNHNV and CDR2 is YYDKDF (reference sequence). Trimming took off 4 bases at V and 0 bases at J, with 4 bases between the two ends. The DNA of the CDR3 is TGTGCCACCAGCAACTTCTCCTACAATGAGCAGTTCTTC. Protein: CATSNFSYNEQFF.

V usage is TRBV2 and J usage is TRBJ1-4; TRBD1 matches at 10 bases. The CDR3 covers 20 residues. The V gene's germline CDR1 is SNHLY and CDR2 FYNNEI. J gave up 3 bases and V 8 bases, and 21 bases lay outside the gene matches. For the CDR3, the DNA is TGTGCCAGCCGATTCCCGGGACAGGGGTTCTCTCCGGCATCTAATGAAAAACTGTTTTTT. Its translation is CASRFPGQGFSPASNEKLFF.

The genes are TRBV4-1 and TRBJ2-1, with D possibly TRBD1 on 5 matching bases. Germline values: CDR1 MGHRA, CDR2 YSYEKL. The ends were cut back, 0 bases at V and 9 bases at J, with 9 bases in the middle. The CDR3 is made up of 13 amino acids. This chain's CDR3 is CASSQDRGREQFF. Here the CDR3 DNA reads TGCGCCAGCAGCCAAGATAGGGGTCGTGAGCAGTTCTTC.

Comment on this clone: Other nucleotide sequences in the sample specify the same CDR3. V usage is TRBV28 and J usage is TRBJ2-3, with a tentative D call TRBD1 (6 bases). The germline gives CDR1 MDHEN, CDR2 SYDVKM. With 4 bases removed from V and 3 bases from J, the gap between germline ends came to 11 bases. The CDR3 runs 14 residues. The CDR3 DNA reads as TGTGCCAGCAGTTCCGCCAGGGGTACAGATACGCAGTATTTT. It encodes CASSSARGTDTQYF.

The chain has TRBV29-1 and TRBJ1-5, with no clear D. V dropped 7 bases and J dropped 7 bases, with 17 bases sitting between them. Germline V gene lookup returns CDR1 SQVTM and CDR2 ANQGSEA. The CDR3 has 13 residues. CDR3 protein: CSAKLGLGQPQHF. CDR3 nucleotides: TGCAGCGCTAAGCTAGGGTTGGGACAGCCCCAGCATTTT.

The chain recombines TRBV28 with TRBJ2-1; 8 bases align to TRBD1. This CDR3 is 16 amino acids long. Germline CDR1 reads MDHEN; CDR2 reads SYDVKM. V shed 9 bases and J 1 base; nucleotides not matched to a gene: 11. This chain's CDR3 is CASSNQGAGSYNEQFF. The CDR3 DNA reads TGTGCCAGTAGTAATCAGGGGGCGGGTTCCTACAATGAGCAGTTCTTC.